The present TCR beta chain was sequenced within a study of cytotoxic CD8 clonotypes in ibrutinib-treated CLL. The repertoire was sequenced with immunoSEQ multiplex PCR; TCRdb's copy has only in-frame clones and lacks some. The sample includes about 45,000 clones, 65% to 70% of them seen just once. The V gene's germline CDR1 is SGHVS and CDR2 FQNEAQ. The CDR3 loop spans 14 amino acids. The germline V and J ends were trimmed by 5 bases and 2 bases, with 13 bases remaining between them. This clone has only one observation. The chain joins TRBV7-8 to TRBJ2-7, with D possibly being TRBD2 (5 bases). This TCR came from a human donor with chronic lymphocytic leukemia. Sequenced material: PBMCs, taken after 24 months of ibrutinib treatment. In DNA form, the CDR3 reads TGTGCCAGCAGCCCCCTTGACTATGCCTACGAGCAGTACTTC. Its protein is CASSPLDYAYEQYF.